These T cell receptor beta chains were read from a single sample in a study of cytomegalovirus exposure and HLA in healthy donors. Generated by immunoSEQ multiplex PCR, the TCRdb table keeps only in-frame clones and is missing some. The sample lists under 200,000 clones; about four fifths were seen once. The sample taken for sequencing was PBMCs. The receptors were sampled from a man aged 40-55 years in good health and CMV-seropositive. The conserved cysteine and the conserved F or W are not part of the CDR3 here. Each record gives: J gene, V gene, CDR3 protein.

j_call: TRBJ2-3; v_call: TRBV9; cdr3_aa: ASRRTLYTDTQY
j_call: TRBJ2-7; v_call: TRBV7-3; cdr3_aa: ASSLNYQTSEQY
j_call: TRBJ2-6; v_call: TRBV5-1; cdr3_aa: ASSAGQEYSGANVLT
j_call: TRBJ2-7; v_call: TRBV29-1; cdr3_aa: SVAPELAAAEQY
j_call: TRBJ2-3; v_call: TRBV15; cdr3_aa: ATSRAPGTGGLADTQY
j_call: TRBJ2-3; v_call: TRBV18; cdr3_aa: ASSLQTGRTGDTQY
j_call: TRBJ2-2; v_call: TRBV19; cdr3_aa: ASKRASGRGWATGELF
j_call: TRBJ2-3; v_call: TRBV6-5; cdr3_aa: ASTPGGFTDTQY
j_call: TRBJ1-1; v_call: TRBV13; cdr3_aa: ASSFGTNTEAF
j_call: TRBJ2-2; v_call: TRBV10-3; cdr3_aa: AISEVTGGRGTGELF
j_call: TRBJ2-1; v_call: TRBV6-6; cdr3_aa: ASSSPGVEQF